A selection of T cell receptor beta chains follows, all from one sample in a study of CD8 T cells in ankylosing spondylitis. One entry per CDR3 protein results from TCRdb running MiXCR on the 5' RACE reads. The sample holds almost 250,000 distinct CDR3 sequences, roughly a third seen once. The specimen was blood, either unsorted or a sorted T cell fraction (not recorded which). Every receptor here comes from a male donor with ankylosing spondylitis or in good health (not recorded which). Both conserved end residues are part of each CDR3.

v_gene: TRBV6-1
len: 16
j_gene: TRBJ2-3
CDR3aa: CASSPNRGGSPDTQYF

v_gene: TRBV9
len: 15
j_gene: TRBJ2-7
CDR3aa: CASSVESGGAYEQYF

v_gene: TRBV10-3
len: 14
j_gene: TRBJ2-7
CDR3aa: CAISEGTASYEQYF

v_gene: TRBV5-8
len: 16
j_gene: TRBJ2-4
CDR3aa: CASTRGRVGAKNIQYF

v_gene: TRBV10-3
len: 15
j_gene: TRBJ2-3
CDR3aa: CAIAGTSGEADTQYF

v_gene: TRBV28
len: 13
j_gene: TRBJ2-5
CDR3aa: CASSLPSTETQYF

v_gene: TRBV7-3
len: 15
j_gene: TRBJ2-1
CDR3aa: CASSTRGQGYNEQFF

v_gene: TRBV11-2
len: 13
j_gene: TRBJ2-1
CDR3aa: CASSSLAGYEQFF

v_gene: TRBV5-5
len: 14
j_gene: TRBJ1-5
CDR3aa: CASSLWDTNQPQHF

v_gene: TRBV12-3/TRBV12-4
len: 15
j_gene: TRBJ2-3
CDR3aa: CASSNGTSVSDTQYF

v_gene: TRBV20-1
len: 12
j_gene: TRBJ2-5
CDR3aa: CSAHQRGETQYF

v_gene: TRBV12-3/TRBV12-4
len: 13
j_gene: TRBJ2-5
CDR3aa: CASSFHGTGTQYF

v_gene: TRBV6-5
len: 11
j_gene: TRBJ1-2
CDR3aa: CASLSRSGYTF

v_gene: TRBV7-9
len: 13
j_gene: TRBJ2-7
CDR3aa: CASSEVVGYEQYF

v_gene: TRBV9
len: 15
j_gene: TRBJ2-5
CDR3aa: CASSATGTAKETQYF

v_gene: TRBV7-6
len: 17
j_gene: TRBJ2-5
CDR3aa: CASSLAPGTSNQETQYF

v_gene: TRBV20-1
len: 12
j_gene: TRBJ2-7
CDR3aa: CSAGEGKYEQYF

v_gene: TRBV15
len: 14
j_gene: TRBJ1-1
CDR3aa: CATSRDVRGTEAFF

v_gene: TRBV10-3
len: 18
j_gene: TRBJ1-2
CDR3aa: CAISDSRIRQGWQMAYTF

v_gene: TRBV12-3/TRBV12-4
len: 16
j_gene: TRBJ2-6
CDR3aa: CASSLAGMSGANVLTF

v_gene: TRBV20-1
len: 16
j_gene: TRBJ2-2
CDR3aa: CSASPGASPNTGELFF

v_gene: TRBV9
len: 13
j_gene: TRBJ2-2
CDR3aa: CASSVEGTGELFF